Given below is one TCR beta chain in context. Its antigen is not identified. This entry comes from a study of shared clonotypes between healthy human individuals. Study summary: A donor's plate count was three for CD4 naive and three for CD4 memory; CD8 naive had two and CD8 memory one. Whole-study results and caveats: Naive CD4 clonotypes were shared across a few donors at 5% to 6%.

The germline V gene has CDR1 KGHSH and CDR2 LQKENI. V dropped 3 bases and J dropped 2 bases, with 11 bases sitting between them. CDR3 size: 14 residues. Sequencing was performed with immunoSEQ multiplex PCR; in TCRdb, only in-frame clones are kept and a portion is missing. The data show fewer than 1.4 million clones, more than 75% seen once. The receptor was isolated from a man between 18 and 35 years old in good health. Some clones in this sample may be carry-over from other donors' samples. Sequencing used memory CD4+ T cells from PBMCs. As to subset: CD45RA-negative fraction. The V and J genes are TRBV18 and TRBJ2-7, with D perhaps given as TRBD1 or TRBD2 (5 bases each). The CDR3 DNA reads TGTGCCAGCTCACCGAGGGGAACAGCCTACGAGCAGTACTTC. Protein product: CASSPRGTAYEQYF.